One sample yielded the 32 T cell receptor beta chains listed below, sequenced in a study of control samples from healthy donors and cancer patients. Using immunoSEQ multiplex PCR, the repertoire was profiled, and TCRdb retains in-frame clones only, with some absent. The table shows 350,000 to 450,000 clones, with 75% to 95% occurring only once. The specimen was PBMCs. Source of these receptors: a man aged 40-50 years with head and neck cancer.

The chain has TRBV12-3 or TRBV12-4 and TRBJ1-1, with D possibly matching TRBD1 (6 bases). CDR3 length equals 12 residues. Trimming left V 4 bases short and J 7 bases short, with 10 bases between. The DNA of the CDR3 is TGTGCCAGCAGTTGGGGGGGCCTTGAAGCTTTCTTT. Translated, it gives CASSWGGLEAFF.

This CDR3 reads CASSEFYVQRPSRSYEQYF. The DNA of the CDR3 is TGTGCCAGCAGTGAATTTTATGTACAAAGGCCTTCGCGCTCCTACGAGCAGTACTTC. This chain connects TRBV6-1 to TRBJ2-7; no firm D call. This CDR3 region has 19 residues. Germline lookup yields CDR1 MNHNS and CDR2 SASEGT. The V end was cut by 2 bases, the J end by 0 bases, with 23 bases between.

The chain recombines TRBV7-9 with TRBJ2-1, with D possibly TRBD2 on 6 matching bases. Trimming cost V 2 bases and J 0 bases, with 8 bases left between them. The CDR3 length is 15 residues. In germline, CDR1 is SEHNR, CDR2 FQNEAQ (reference sequence). CDR3 in DNA: TGTGCCAGCAGCTTACGGGGGAGCTCCTACAATGAGCAGTTCTTC. Amino acids: CASSLRGSSYNEQFF.

This rearrangement joins TRBV27 to TRBJ2-7; 10 bases fit TRBD2. The junction had 3 bases not matched to a gene; V was cut back by 4 bases and J by 3 bases. The V gene's germline CDR1 is MNHEY and CDR2 SMNVEV (reference sequence). The CDR3 extends over 14 amino acids. CDR3 nucleotide sequence: TGTGCCAGCAGTTACAGACTAGCGGGCTACGAGCAGTACTTC. Its translation is CASSYRLAGYEQYF.

V gene TRBV5-1 combines with J gene TRBJ2-2; D is uncertain. The CDR3 covers 15 residues. V lost 2 bases and J 1 base, leaving 9 bases between the germline ends. Germline loops: CDR1 SGHRS, CDR2 YFSETQ. The CDR3 DNA sequence: TGCGCCAGCAGCTTAGGTCTAGGGAACACCGGGGAGCTGTTTTTT. This gives the protein CASSLGLGNTGELFF.

The rearrangement links TRBV10-2 to TRBJ1-6, with 11 bases fitting TRBD1. Germline CDR1 reads WSHSY; CDR2 reads SAAADI. CDR3 length equals 13 residues. The junction had 5 bases not matched to a gene; V was cut back by 6 bases and J by 13 bases. Here the CDR3 DNA reads TGCGCCAGCAGACCGGGACAGGGGGGTCCCCTCCACTTT. This encodes CASRPGQGGPLHF.

This clone has a handful of counts. The chain carries TRBV6-5 and TRBJ1-1; D perhaps matches TRBD1 (5 bases). The CDR3 length is 14 residues. Germline assignment: CDR1 MNHEY and CDR2 SVGAGI. V lost 2 bases and J 11 bases, leaving 18 bases between the germline ends. The CDR3 DNA is TGTGCCAGCAGTTACCGCGTGGACGGGACCGTGGCTTTCTTT. Protein: CASSYRVDGTVAFF.

The gene calls are TRBV9 and TRBJ1-1; TRBD1 matches at 9 bases. Trimming at V came to 3 bases and at J to 4 bases, leaving 4 bases not matched to a gene. The CDR3 consists of 14 residues. Per the germline V gene, CDR1 is SGDLS and CDR2 is YYNGEE. The CDR3 loop is CASSARTGVTEAFF. CDR3 nucleotides: TGTGCCAGCAGCGCCCGGACAGGGGTCACTGAAGCTTTCTTT.

J is TRBJ1-5 and V is TRBV6-1; a weak D match, TRBD1 (6 bases). Germline lookup yields CDR1 MNHNS and CDR2 SASEGT. The CDR3 totals 18 residues. V was pared by 1 base and J by 4 bases, with 20 bases between. CDR3 nucleotide sequence: TGTGCCAGCAGTGAAGACCCTTCTGGCAGGGGCGTAAATCAGCCCCAGCATTTT. It translates to CASSEDPSGRGVNQPQHF.

The chain links TRBV7-9 to TRBJ1-1, with a weak D call TRBD1 (5 bases). This CDR3 is 12 amino acids long. Germline V lookup: CDR1 SEHNR, CDR2 FQNEAQ (reference sequence). V was cut by 3 bases and J by 11 bases, with 13 bases left in between. DNA for the CDR3: TGTGCCAGCAGCTTGTCGGGCAGGGATGCTTTCTTT. Protein: CASSLSGRDAFF.

This clone was detected a few times. V usage is TRBV19 and J usage is TRBJ2-7, with 13 bases fitting TRBD2. Germline values: CDR1 LNHDA, CDR2 SQIVND (reference sequence). This CDR3 comprises 15 residues. The V gene end was trimmed by 7 bases and the J gene end by 5 bases; junction bases not matched to a gene: 8. The CDR3 here is CASTTGTSGTHEQYF. Written as DNA, the CDR3 is TGTGCCAGTACCACAGGGACTAGCGGGACACACGAGCAGTACTTC.

The chain couples TRBV2 to TRBJ2-7; TRBD1 matches 9 bases. The CDR3 has 14 amino acids. The germline V gene encodes CDR1 SNHLY and CDR2 FYNNEI. Unmatched junction bases numbered 3, after V lost 6 bases and J lost 0 bases. The CDR3 protein is CASSRDRVSYEQYF. The DNA of the CDR3 is TGTGCCAGCAGCCGGGACAGGGTCTCCTACGAGCAGTACTTC.

The chain links TRBV6-5 to TRBJ2-5, with D unresolved. This CDR3 has 14 residues. With 0 bases removed from V and 4 bases from J, the gap between germline ends came to 9 bases. CDR1 and CDR2 from the germline V gene are MNHEY and SVGAGI. The CDR3 region has the DNA TGTGCCAGCAGTTACTCGGGAATTCGAGAGACCCAGTACTTC. This gives the protein CASSYSGIRETQYF.

The V gene is TRBV3-1 (or the pseudogene TRBV3-2), the J gene TRBJ1-5, with a weak D call TRBD1 (6 bases). Trimming pared 3 bases from V and 7 bases from J, leaving 7 bases between. Germline V gene sequence: CDR1 LGHDT, CDR2 YNNKEL (reference sequence). The CDR3 spans 12 residues. CDR3 sequence: CASSHGGQPQHF. CDR3 nucleotide sequence: TGTGCCAGCAGCCATGGGGGCCAGCCCCAGCATTTT.

The chain recombines TRBV3-1 (or the pseudogene TRBV3-2) with TRBJ2-2; the D is unclear. The CDR3 has 14 residues. Trimming cost V 2 bases and J 6 bases, with 10 bases left between them. Germline V gene sequence: CDR1 LGHDT, CDR2 YNNKEL (reference sequence). CDR3 protein: CASSQILGSGELFF. The CDR3 nucleotides are TGTGCCAGCAGCCAAATTCTAGGGTCCGGGGAGCTGTTTTTT.

The rearrangement joins TRBV5-1 to TRBJ1-1; 11 bases map to TRBD1. Germline V gene data show CDR1 as SGHRS and CDR2 as YFSETQ. V dropped 4 bases and J dropped 6; count of bases not matched to a gene: 8. This CDR3 has 15 amino acids. As DNA, the CDR3 is TGCGCCAGCAGCCAGGGACAGGGGGTTCGTGCTGAAGCTTTCTTT. This gives the protein CASSQGQGVRAEAFF.

The rearrangement uses TRBV5-6 and TRBJ1-2; no firm D call. V lost 4 bases to trimming and J lost 5 bases, with 15 bases between them. Per the germline V gene, CDR1 is SGHDT and CDR2 is YYEEEE. CDR3 length equals 14 residues. The CDR3 sequence is CASSADNGEYGYTF. The CDR3 DNA reads TGTGCCAGCAGCGCCGACAACGGGGAATATGGCTACACCTTC.

The J gene is TRBJ2-7, the V gene TRBV7-2, with 10 positions matching TRBD1. The germline V gene has CDR1 SGHTA and CDR2 FQGNSA. Losses at the gene ends were 3 bases for V and 2 bases for J; bases not matched to a gene: 4. This CDR3 has 15 residues. The CDR3: CASSLAGTGAYEQYF. The DNA for the CDR3 is TGTGCCAGCAGCTTGGCGGGGACAGGGGCCTACGAGCAGTACTTC.

V usage is TRBV6-6 and J usage is TRBJ2-7, with 8 nucleotides matching TRBD1. The V segment lost 3 bases and the J segment 2 bases; nucleotides outside the gene matches: 3. Germline V gene data show CDR1 as MNHNY and CDR2 as SVGAGI (reference sequence). The CDR3 contains 14 residues. The CDR3 protein is CASSYGQGAYEQYF. The CDR3 region has the DNA TGTGCCAGCAGTTATGGACAGGGCGCCTACGAGCAGTACTTC.

V usage is TRBV2 and J usage is TRBJ2-3; perhaps TRBD1 as D (5 bases). V dropped 8 bases and J dropped 1 base, with 10 bases sitting between them. This CDR3 has 13 residues. Germline V gene data show CDR1 as SNHLY and CDR2 as FYNNEI. In DNA, the CDR3 is TGTGCCAGCGTGGGGCAGGGCACAGATACGCAGTATTTT. Its translation is CASVGQGTDTQYF.

The chain employs TRBV3-1 (or the pseudogene TRBV3-2) and TRBJ2-2; 8 bases match TRBD1. The germline V gene encodes CDR1 LGHDT and CDR2 YNNKEL (reference sequence). With V trimmed by 1 base and J by 7 bases, 2 bases remained unmatched. CDR3 length: 14 residues. The CDR3, as DNA: TGTGCCAGCAGCCAAGGACAGGGGATCGGGGAGCTGTTTTTT. It translates to CASSQGQGIGELFF.

The genes are TRBV10-3 and TRBJ1-1, with D possibly being TRBD1 (5 bases). The germline V and J ends were trimmed by 10 bases and 1 base, with 16 bases remaining between them. The CDR3 totals 14 residues. CDR1 ENHRY and CDR2 SYGVKD come from the germline V gene. CDR3 sequence reads: CATGTSQRNTEAFF. The CDR3 bases are TGTGCCACCGGGACTTCACAAAGGAACACTGAAGCTTTCTTT.

The chain has TRBV7-2 and TRBJ1-6; D may be TRBD1 (6 bases). The CDR3 spans 14 residues. CDR1 is SGHTA and CDR2 is FQGNSA in the germline V gene. Trimming shortened V by 3 bases and J by 5 bases, and 8 bases separated the two germline ends. The CDR3 protein is CASSLGHNNSPLHF. CDR3 nucleotide sequence: TGTGCCAGCAGCTTGGGACATAATAATTCACCCCTCCACTTT.

This chain connects TRBV19 to TRBJ2-5; 7 nucleotides agree with TRBD1. V shed 6 bases and J 1 base; nucleotides not matched to a gene: 5. Germline CDR1 and CDR2: LNHDA and SQIVND (reference sequence). The CDR3 sequence is 14 residues long. CDR3 region: CASRRQGSQETQYF. As DNA, the CDR3 is TGTGCCAGTAGAAGACAGGGCTCCCAAGAGACCCAGTACTTC.

This sequence joins TRBV6-5 and TRBJ2-7; 13 nucleotides agree with TRBD2. This CDR3 is 15 amino acids long. Germline V lookup: CDR1 MNHEY, CDR2 SVGAGI. The ends lost 10 bases at V and 6 bases at J; junction bases unmatched: 12. This chain's CDR3 is CATGTSGKVQGEQYF. CDR3 nucleotide sequence: TGTGCCACAGGGACTAGCGGGAAAGTGCAGGGCGAGCAGTACTTC.

This chain connects TRBV9 to TRBJ2-1, with D possibly matching TRBD1 (7 bases). Trimming took off 0 bases at V and 7 bases at J, with 26 bases between the two ends. CDR3 length equals 19 residues. Germline lookup yields CDR1 SGDLS and CDR2 YYNGEE. DNA of the CDR3: TGTGCCAGCAGCGTAGGAGGAGGGGACAGTCGGGCCGTTCTTAATGAGCAGTTCTTC. It codes for CASSVGGGDSRAVLNEQFF.

The chain has TRBV11-2 and TRBJ2-7, with 7 positions matching TRBD1. The CDR3 sequence is 14 residues long. Germline V CDR1 and CDR2: SGHAT, FQNNGV. Losses at the gene ends were 4 bases for V and 5 bases for J; bases not matched to a gene: 8. CDR3 in DNA: TGTGCCAGCAGCTCGTACAGGGGTGGCGACGAGCAGTACTTC. Encoded protein: CASSSYRGGDEQYF. Based on the CDR3 plus reference TRBV11-2 and TRBJ2-7, the full variable domain is EAGVAQSPRYKIIEKRQSVAFWCNPISGHATLYWYQQILGQGPKLLIQFQNNGVVDDSQLPKDRFSAERLKGVDSTLKIQPAKLEDSAVYLCASSSYRGGDEQYFGPGTRLTVT.

This sequence joins TRBV28 and TRBJ2-6; 7 nucleotides line up with TRBD1. CDR1 is MDHEN and CDR2 is SYDVKM in the germline V gene. The CDR3 is 17 residues long. The J segment lost 1 base and the V segment lost 4 bases, leaving 7 bases of the junction unmatched. The CDR3: CASSSPGQRSGANVLTF. The CDR3 region has the DNA TGTGCCAGCAGTTCACCGGGACAGAGGTCTGGGGCCAACGTCCTGACTTTC.

In its sample, this clone was seen a few times. This chain links TRBV30 with TRBJ1-2, with D perhaps TRBD1 (5 bases). The germline V and J ends were trimmed by 1 base and 6 bases, with 15 bases remaining between them. Germline V gene data show CDR1 as GTSNPN and CDR2 as SVGIG (reference sequence). The CDR3 extends over 14 amino acids. CDR3 coding DNA: TGTGCCTGGAGTGGAGGGACCGCGGATAATGGCTACACCTTC. Its protein product is CAWSGGTADNGYTF.

This rearrangement joins TRBV5-8 to TRBJ2-2, with unresolved D. From germline, CDR1 is SGHTS and CDR2 YDEGEE. This CDR3 has 15 residues. Trimming stripped 0 bases from V and 5 bases from J, with 11 bases between. The CDR3 loop reads CASSLGRSWTGELFF. Written as DNA, the CDR3 is TGTGCCAGCAGCTTGGGCAGGTCATGGACCGGGGAGCTGTTTTTT. Drawing the rest from reference TRBV5-8 and TRBJ2-2, the complete variable domain is EAGVTQSPTHLIKTRGQQATLRCSPISGHTSVYWYQQALGLGLQFLLWYDEGEERNRGNFPPRFSGRQFPNYSSELNVNALELEDSALYLCASSLGRSWTGELFFGEGSRLTVL.

The chain joins TRBV7-9 to TRBJ1-3, with no clear D. Deletions cut 6 bases from V and 3 bases from J, with 9 bases between. CDR3 length: 13 amino acids. Germline V gene data show CDR1 as SEHNR and CDR2 as FQNEAQ (reference sequence). CDR3 coding DNA: TGTGCCAGCAGTTCGGGTCTTGGAAACACCATATATTTT. It encodes CASSSGLGNTIYF.

The J gene is TRBJ2-5, the V gene TRBV5-6; 7 nucleotides align to TRBD1. Per the germline V gene, CDR1 is SGHDT and CDR2 is YYEEEE. The J segment lost 4 bases and the V segment lost 1 base, leaving 4 bases of the junction unmatched. The CDR3 covers 14 residues. In DNA, the CDR3 is TGTGCCAGCAGCTTGTCAGCAGGGGGAGAGACCCAGTACTTC. It encodes CASSLSAGGETQYF.